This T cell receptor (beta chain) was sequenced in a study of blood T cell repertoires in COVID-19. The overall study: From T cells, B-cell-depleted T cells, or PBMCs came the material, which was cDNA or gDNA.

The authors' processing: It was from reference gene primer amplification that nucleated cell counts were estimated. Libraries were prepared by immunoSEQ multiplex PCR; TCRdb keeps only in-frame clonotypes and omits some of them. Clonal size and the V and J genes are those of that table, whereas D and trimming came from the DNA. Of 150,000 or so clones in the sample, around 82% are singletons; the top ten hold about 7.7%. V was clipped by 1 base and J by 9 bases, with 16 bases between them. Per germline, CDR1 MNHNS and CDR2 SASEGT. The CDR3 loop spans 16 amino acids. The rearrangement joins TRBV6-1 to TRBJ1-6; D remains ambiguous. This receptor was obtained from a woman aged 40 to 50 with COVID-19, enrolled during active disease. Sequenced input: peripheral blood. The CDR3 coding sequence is TGTGCCAGCAGTGAAGGACGGACTACAAGCGGTTCACCCCTCCACTTT. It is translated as CASSEGRTTSGSPLHF.